This T cell receptor beta chain was found in a study of blood T cell repertoires in COVID-19. Background on the study: PBMCs, B-cell-depleted T cells, or T cells were the source of the cDNA or gDNA that made up the material.

Germline loops: CDR1 SGHKS, CDR2 YYEKEE (reference sequence). This CDR3 is 14 amino acids long. V lost 0 bases to trimming and J lost 10 bases, with 14 bases between them. Profiled with immunoSEQ multiplex PCR; TCRdb holds only in-frame clones, not every one. The sample consists of around 99,000 clones, 65% to 90% of them appearing once. The clonotype originates from a woman aged 80 or older with active or convalescent COVID-19. The J gene is TRBJ1-5, the V gene TRBV5-5; D not resolved. Material for sequencing was peripheral blood. For the CDR3, the DNA is TGTGCCAGCAGCTTGGACCTTACGGTAAATCCCCAGCATTTT. It specifies CASSLDLTVNPQHF.